The rows below give T cell receptor beta chains drawn from one sample of a study of tumor and adjacent non-tumor tissue in lung cancer. TCRdb used MiXCR to reprocess the multiplex PCR reads, holding one entry per CDR3 protein. Counted here are 200,000 to 250,000 distinct CDR3 sequences, around 71% occurring once; the ten biggest clones make up around 27%. Sequenced: lung tumor tissue. All receptors derive from a man aged 60 to 75 with non-small cell lung cancer. Both conserved end residues are part of each CDR3. Each record gives: J gene, V gene, CDR3 protein.

TRBJ1-1 TRBV4-3 CASSQSRNTEAFF
TRBJ2-1 TRBV20-1 CSAPISGRYNELFF
TRBJ2-2 TRBV12-5 CDSGLYAGANTGELFF
TRBJ2-1 TRBV20-1 CSADRLAGGYEQFF
TRBJ2-7 TRBV29-1 CSVEVASDSQYF
TRBJ2-3 TRBV6-6 CASNPILGDSYTDTQYF
TRBJ2-5 TRBV6-1 CASSVGQSGKTQYF
TRBJ2-7 TRBV11-3 CTSNLGMWSEKYF
TRBJ2-1 TRBV6-2/TRBV6-3 CASSLIESSLEQFF
TRBJ1-5 TRBV29-1 CSVELGTNGVMRENQPQHF
TRBJ1-3 TRBV11-2 CANSTLGAKGNTLYF
TRBJ2-3 TRBV11-2 CPSSPGRTSTGTQYF
TRBJ1-4 TRBV20-1 CSARDRTGGNEKLFF
TRBJ2-6 TRBV12-3/TRBV12-4 CASSLAGTKVLTF
TRBJ1-4 TRBV12-3/TRBV12-4 CASSLGLGQKLFF
TRBJ1-5 TRBV20-1 CSARDGRGPQHF
TRBJ2-1 TRBV20-1 CSAYPPGLNYNEQFF
TRBJ2-1 TRBV11-3 CASSLDEGSDNEQFF
TRBJ2-1 TRBV4-2 CTSSQGDSMTYNEQFF
TRBJ2-7 TRBV12-3/TRBV12-4 CAIRRDPDTFYEQYF
TRBJ2-2 TRBV11-3 CVSNSGGRRSGELFF
TRBJ2-7 TRBV11-1 CASSVDSASYEQYF
TRBJ1-5 TRBV11-2 CDSSLEGNSNQPQHF
TRBJ2-5 TRBV11-2 CAGSTAADQETQYF
TRBJ2-7 TRBV6-6 CASSCVGTSTEQYF
TRBJ2-1 TRBV29-1 CSVHGTSTNDQFF
TRBJ1-2 TRBV7-8 CASSPTTGRSGYIF
TRBJ1-2 TRBV20-1 CSARTVETDGYTF
TRBJ2-7 TRBV11-1 CASSLRPGQVYEQYF
TRBJ1-1 TRBV28 CASSLFRGGAFF
TRBJ1-4 TRBV6-5 CANSERIGRTNEKLFF
TRBJ2-4 TRBV20-1 CSAPDRAKAIQYF
TRBJ1-4 TRBV29-1 CSVEGTGTYEKLFF
TRBJ2-1 TRBV20-1 CGAKGLIQGNEQFF
TRBJ2-7 TRBV5-4 CASSRDTFDRVWGSYEQYF
TRBJ1-4 TRBV11-3 CASSTTGPASNEKLFF
TRBJ1-3 TRBV2 CAMTDLTGNTIYF
TRBJ2-2 TRBV28 CASREVNTGELFF
TRBJ2-7 TRBV4-1 CANSQDRVGSEQYF
TRBJ2-7 TRBV10-2 CASSESKFSGRNEQYF
TRBJ2-3 TRBV11-2 CASNDSGTRGTRGTDTQYF
TRBJ1-1 TRBV10-2 CASSEAAGFTEACF
TRBJ1-5 TRBV30 CAYSIGRQPQHF
TRBJ1-2 TRBV9 CASSVENSVYGYTF
TRBJ2-7 TRBV11-3 CANSLGIWSEQYF
TRBJ1-2 TRBV6-5 CASSSPGRRADNYGYTF
TRBJ2-1 TRBV6-2/TRBV6-3 CASWGFKAPWDEQFF
TRBJ1-1 TRBV11-2 CAGSLVLGSNTEAFF
TRBJ2-5 TRBV20-1 CSAGDRVLGKTQYF
TRBJ2-1 TRBV7-6 CVSNSPAAPYDEQFF
TRBJ2-3 TRBV11-2 CASSLDRQGTDTQYF
TRBJ1-1 TRBV6-1 CASNDRGASADAFF
TRBJ2-3 TRBV20-1 CSANQLAGGRGTQYF
TRBJ2-2 TRBV11-3 CASILTSGSGTGELFF
TRBJ1-2 TRBV6-5 CVTRRGNYACTF
TRBJ2-2 TRBV29-1 CSVEEDTNTGELFF